The clone carrying this T cell receptor (beta chain) is a singleton in its sample. The record originates from a study of blood T cell repertoires in COVID-19. Across the whole study: Samples taken during acute and convalescent COVID-19 were collected in the United States, Italy and Spain. Sources were T cells, B-cell-depleted T cells, or PBMCs; the material itself was cDNA or gDNA.

Original methodology: Amplified reference gene primers provided the basis for estimating nucleated cell counts. TCRdb's table, derived via immunoSEQ multiplex PCR, lists solely in-frame clones and lacks some. The V and J calls and clone size are taken from that table; D and trimming were inferred from the DNA. Among about 180,000 clones, approximately 90% were seen once, and the ten largest hold roughly 2.8%. The specimen was peripheral blood. The sequence derives from a woman in her 30s with active or convalescent COVID-19.

CDR3 bases: TGTGCCATCAGTGGACAGGGATCTAATGAAAAACTGTTTTTT. Residues: CAISGQGSNEKLFF. This rearrangement joins TRBV10-3 to TRBJ1-4; 7 positions agree with TRBD1. The CDR3 spans 14 residues. Looked up from germline, CDR1 is ENHRY and CDR2 is SYGVKD. Unmatched junction bases numbered 2, after V lost 4 bases and J lost 3 bases.